This T cell receptor beta chain originates from a study of T cell responses to AZD1222 COVID-19 vaccine. This table comes from immunoSEQ multiplex PCR, and its TCRdb copy is limited to in-frame clones, with some not included. This table has 100,000 to 150,000 clones, around 87% appearing once. On this clone itself: What it binds is not known. Other nucleotide sequences from this sample produce the same CDR3.

The V gene end was trimmed by 5 bases and the J gene end by 3 bases; junction bases not matched to a gene: 3. The germline V gene encodes CDR1 MNHEY and CDR2 SMNVEV (reference sequence). CDR3 length: 14 amino acids. Whole-study findings and limits: Every sample of the repertoires postdated the peak T cell response. Reportedly, close to half of spike-specific TCRs are directed against unmutated variant regions. Clonal diversity may have been underestimated, and the donors were mostly white British, with more females than males.

The chain employs TRBV27 and TRBJ2-7; 11 nucleotides match TRBD1. The sample consisted of peripheral blood, taken on day 0 of AZD1222 vaccination. This TCR was recovered from an adult in good health. CDR3 amino acids: CASSPGTGGYEQYF. Written as DNA, the CDR3 is TGTGCCAGCAGTCCGGGGACAGGGGGCTACGAGCAGTACTTC.